This T cell receptor (beta chain) was profiled in a study of cytomegalovirus exposure and HLA in healthy donors. Study-level findings and limits: TCR beta chains numbering about 160 were designated cytomegalovirus-associated.

A few counts support this clone. The antigen remains undetermined. The primer mix had 60 Vbeta and 13 Jbeta primers. Assay: immunoSEQ multiplex PCR; the TCRdb copy retains only in-frame clones and omits some. The table lists over 85,000 clones, less than 8% of them singletons. Unrecorded immune exposures were likely, despite nominal health at sampling. The receptor was isolated from a man aged 50 to 59 in good health and CMV-seronegative. Source material: PBMCs.

In DNA, the CDR3 is TGTGCCATCAGTGGCTCCGGGGACAACAATGAGCAGTTCTTC. Translating it yields CAISGSGDNNEQFF. The chain links TRBV10-3 to TRBJ2-1, with TRBD1 as a possible D gene (6 bases). Deletions cut 4 bases from V and 5 bases from J, with 12 bases between. There are 14 residues in the CDR3. Germline assignment: CDR1 ENHRY and CDR2 SYGVKD.